This T cell receptor (beta chain) comes out of a study of T cell responses to AZD1222 COVID-19 vaccine. TCRdb keeps only in-frame clones here, not all; method: immunoSEQ multiplex PCR. The repertoire holds 70,000 to 80,000 clones, with 86% as singletons. General observations from the study: Spike-specific TCR repertoires showed rising breadth and depth after two AZD1222 doses. Across spike, vaccine-associated CD4 TCRs were found, dominant at 160-218 and 743-854. In a largely white British group with more females than males, clonal diversity was possibly underestimated. Repertoires in all cases were sampled only once the peak T cell response had passed.

This clone has a single count. What it binds is not known. The CDR3 extends over 15 amino acids. V lost 6 bases and J lost 2; bases outside the gene matches: 5. The germline V gene has CDR1 MDHEN and CDR2 SYDVKM. The chain carries TRBV28 and TRBJ1-5; 9 nucleotides match TRBD1. Sequencing was performed on peripheral blood, taken on day 0 of AZD1222 vaccination. The clonotype comes from an adult in good health. The CDR3 spells CASRDRGRGNQPQHF. In nucleotides, the CDR3 is TGTGCCAGCAGGGACAGGGGCCGGGGCAATCAGCCCCAGCATTTT.